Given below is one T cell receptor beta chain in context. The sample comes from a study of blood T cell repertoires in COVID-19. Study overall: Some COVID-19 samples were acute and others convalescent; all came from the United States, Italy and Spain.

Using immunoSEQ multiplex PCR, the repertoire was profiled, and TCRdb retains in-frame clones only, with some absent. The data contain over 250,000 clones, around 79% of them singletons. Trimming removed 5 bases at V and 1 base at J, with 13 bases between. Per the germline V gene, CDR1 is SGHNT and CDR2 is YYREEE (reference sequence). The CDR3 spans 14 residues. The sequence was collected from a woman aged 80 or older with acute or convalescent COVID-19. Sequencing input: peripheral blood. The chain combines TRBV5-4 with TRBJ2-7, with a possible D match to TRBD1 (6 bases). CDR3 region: CASSTGSGSYEQYF. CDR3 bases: TGTGCCAGCAGTACAGGGTCGGGTTCCTACGAGCAGTACTTC.